This TCR beta chain was identified during a study of identical twins. Unique molecular identifiers were in the cDNA, with template-switch universal primer binding. From the 5' RACE reads, TCRdb called clonotypes with MiXCR, one entry per CDR3 protein. Here the sample spans around 450,000 distinct CDR3 sequences, 13% to 15% being singletons. This clonotype was picked up many times. Its antigen remains unidentified. Healthy Caucasians provided all donations. Study-level points and caveats: Beta clonotypes that were abundant in cord blood contained fewer insertions, a pattern absent from memory repertoires. Part of the zero-insertion signal could reflect confounding by invariant MAIT and iNKT cells.

These same records also appear under a second study, on yellow fever vaccine responses in identical twins.

Input material: CD4+ T cells sorted from blood. This receptor was taken from a woman aged 18-29 years in good health.

DNA for the CDR3: TGCGCCAGCAGCTTGGGGAACGTGAATGGCTACACCTTC. Amino acid sequence: CASSLGNVNGYTF. The J gene is TRBJ1-2, the V gene TRBV5-1; the D is unclear. Germline CDR1 is SGHRS and CDR2 is YFSETQ. The CDR3 extends over 13 amino acids. Trimming removed 0 bases from V and 6 bases from J, with 9 bases in between.